The present T cell receptor (beta chain) was sequenced within a study of shared clonotypes between healthy human individuals. Measured with immunoSEQ multiplex PCR; TCRdb has only the in-frame clones, and not every one. The repertoire holds about 1.5 million clones, with around 97% as singletons. Comments on this clone: The same CDR3 also results from other DNA sequences found in this sample.

Trimming cost V 6 bases and J 1 base; bases outside gene matches: 3. The CDR3 length is 14 residues. The germline V gene has CDR1 MNHEY and CDR2 SVGAGI. The sequenced material came from naive CD4+ T cells sorted from blood. Subset described: CD45RA+ positively selected. The TCR was taken from a man aged 30 to 39 in good health. This rearrangement joins TRBV6-5 to TRBJ1-2; 9 positions agree with TRBD1. This CDR3 reads CASSRDRVNYGYTF. CDR3 sequence (DNA): TGTGCCAGCAGCAGGGACAGGGTTAACTATGGCTACACCTTC.